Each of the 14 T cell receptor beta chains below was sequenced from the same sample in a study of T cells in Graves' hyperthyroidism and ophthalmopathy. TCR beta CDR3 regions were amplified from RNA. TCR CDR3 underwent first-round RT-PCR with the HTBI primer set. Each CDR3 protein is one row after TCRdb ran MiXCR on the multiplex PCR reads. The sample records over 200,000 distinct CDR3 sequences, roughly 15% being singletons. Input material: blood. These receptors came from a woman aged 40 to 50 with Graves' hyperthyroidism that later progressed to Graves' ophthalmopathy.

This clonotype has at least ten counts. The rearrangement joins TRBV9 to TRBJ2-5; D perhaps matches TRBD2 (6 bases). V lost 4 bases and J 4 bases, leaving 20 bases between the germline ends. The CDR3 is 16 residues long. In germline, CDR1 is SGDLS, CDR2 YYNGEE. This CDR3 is CASSPLAGSSRETQYF. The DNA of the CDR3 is TGTGCCAGCAGCCCACTGGCGGGGTCCTCAAGAGAGACCCAGTACTTC.

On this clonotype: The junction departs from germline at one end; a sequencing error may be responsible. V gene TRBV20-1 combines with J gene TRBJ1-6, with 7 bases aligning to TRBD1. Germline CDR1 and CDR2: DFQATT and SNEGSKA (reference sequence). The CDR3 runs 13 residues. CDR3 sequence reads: CSARQGDNSALHF. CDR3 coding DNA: TGCAGTGCTCGACAGGGAGATAATTCAGCCCTCCACTTT.

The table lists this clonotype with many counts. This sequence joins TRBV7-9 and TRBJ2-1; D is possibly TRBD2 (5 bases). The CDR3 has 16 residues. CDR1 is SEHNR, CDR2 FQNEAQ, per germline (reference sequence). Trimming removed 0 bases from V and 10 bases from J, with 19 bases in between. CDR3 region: CASSLAGAVRHGEQFF. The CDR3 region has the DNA TGTGCCAGCAGCTTAGCCGGAGCGGTACGGCACGGCGAGCAGTTCTTC.

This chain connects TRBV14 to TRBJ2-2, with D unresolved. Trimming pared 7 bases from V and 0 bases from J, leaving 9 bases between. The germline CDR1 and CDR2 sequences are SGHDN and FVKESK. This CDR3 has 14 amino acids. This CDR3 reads CASKLSTNTGELFF. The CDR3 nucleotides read TGTGCCAGCAAGCTGTCCACGAACACCGGGGAGCTGTTTTTT. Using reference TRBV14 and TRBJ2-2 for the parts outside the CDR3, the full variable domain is EAGVTQFPSHSVIEKGQTVTLRCDPISGHDNLYWYRRVMGKEIKFLLHFVKESKQDESGMPNNRFLAERTGGTYSTLKVQPAELEDSGVYFCASKLSTNTGELFFGEGSRLTVL.

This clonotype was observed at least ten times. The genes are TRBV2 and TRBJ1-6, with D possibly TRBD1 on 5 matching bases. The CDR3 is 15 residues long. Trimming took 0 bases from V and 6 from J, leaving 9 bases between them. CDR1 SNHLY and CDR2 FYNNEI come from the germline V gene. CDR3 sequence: CASSEALRVNSPLHF. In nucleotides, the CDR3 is TGTGCCAGCAGTGAAGCGCTCAGGGTTAATTCACCCCTCCACTTT.

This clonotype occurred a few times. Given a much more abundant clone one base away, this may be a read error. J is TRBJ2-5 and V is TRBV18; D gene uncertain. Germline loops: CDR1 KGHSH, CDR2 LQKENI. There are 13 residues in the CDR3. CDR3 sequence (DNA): TGTGCCAGCTCACCGGGGAACCAAGAGGCCCAGTACTTC. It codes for CASSPGNQEAQYF.

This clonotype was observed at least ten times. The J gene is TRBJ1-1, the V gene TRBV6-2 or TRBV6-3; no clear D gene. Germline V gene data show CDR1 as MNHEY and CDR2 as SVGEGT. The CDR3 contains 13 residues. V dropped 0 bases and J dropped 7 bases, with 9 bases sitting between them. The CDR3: CASSYSGGREAFF. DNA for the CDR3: TGTGCCAGCAGTTACTCGGGTGGCCGTGAAGCTTTCTTT.

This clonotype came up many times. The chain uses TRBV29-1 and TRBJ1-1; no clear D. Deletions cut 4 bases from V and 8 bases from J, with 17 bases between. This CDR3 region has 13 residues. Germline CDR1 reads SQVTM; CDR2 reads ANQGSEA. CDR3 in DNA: TGCAGCGTTGTCGCACTACTACAAGGGGAAGCTTTCTTT. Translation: CSVVALLQGEAFF. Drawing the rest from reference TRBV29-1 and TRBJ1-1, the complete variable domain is SAVISQKPSRDICQRGTSLTIQCQVDSQVTMMFWYRQQPGQSLTLIATANQGSEATYESGFVIDKFPISRPNLTFSTLTVSNMSPEDSSIYLCSVVALLQGEAFFGQGTRLTVV.

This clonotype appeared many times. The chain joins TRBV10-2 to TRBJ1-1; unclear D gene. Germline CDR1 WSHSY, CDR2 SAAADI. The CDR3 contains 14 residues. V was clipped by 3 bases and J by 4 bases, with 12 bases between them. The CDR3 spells CASSDDRARTEAFF. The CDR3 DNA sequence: TGCGCCAGCAGTGATGACCGTGCGCGCACTGAAGCTTTCTTT.

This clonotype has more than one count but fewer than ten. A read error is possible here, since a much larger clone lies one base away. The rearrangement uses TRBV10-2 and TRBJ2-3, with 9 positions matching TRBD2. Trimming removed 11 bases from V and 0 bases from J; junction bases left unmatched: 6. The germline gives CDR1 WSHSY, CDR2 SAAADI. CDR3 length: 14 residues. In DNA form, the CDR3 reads TGCGCCGGCGCTAGCGGGACTAGCACAGATACGCAGTATTTT. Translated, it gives CAGASGTSTDTQYF.

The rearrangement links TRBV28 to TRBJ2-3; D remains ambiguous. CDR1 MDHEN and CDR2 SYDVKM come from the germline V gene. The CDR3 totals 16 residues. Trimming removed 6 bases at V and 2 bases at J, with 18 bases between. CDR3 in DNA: TGTGCCAGCAGCACGGACGCGTACCTATCCACAGATACGCAGTATTTT. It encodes CASSTDAYLSTDTQYF.

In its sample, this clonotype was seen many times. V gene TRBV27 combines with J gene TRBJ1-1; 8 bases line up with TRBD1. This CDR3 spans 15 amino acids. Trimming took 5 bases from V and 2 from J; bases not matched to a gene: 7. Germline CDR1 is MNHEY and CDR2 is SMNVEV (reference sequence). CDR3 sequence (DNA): TGTGCCAGCAGTCCCGGGACAGGCGGAAACACTGAAGCTTTCTTT. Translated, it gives CASSPGTGGNTEAFF.

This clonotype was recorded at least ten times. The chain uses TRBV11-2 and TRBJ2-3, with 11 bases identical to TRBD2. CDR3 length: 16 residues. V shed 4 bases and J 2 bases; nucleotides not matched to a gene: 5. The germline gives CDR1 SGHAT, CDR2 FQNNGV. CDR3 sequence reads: CASSSGTSGTTDTQYF. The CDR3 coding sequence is TGTGCCAGCAGCTCCGGGACTAGCGGAACCACAGATACGCAGTATTTT.

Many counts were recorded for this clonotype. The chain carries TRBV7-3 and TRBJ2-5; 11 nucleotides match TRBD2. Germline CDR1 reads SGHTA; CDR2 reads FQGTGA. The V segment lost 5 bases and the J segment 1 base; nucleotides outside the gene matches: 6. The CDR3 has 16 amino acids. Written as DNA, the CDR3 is TGTGCCAGCAGCCTACTAGCGGGAGCTGTCCAAGAGACCCAGTACTTC. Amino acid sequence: CASSLLAGAVQETQYF. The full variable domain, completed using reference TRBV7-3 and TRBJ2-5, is GAGVSQTPSNKVTEKGKYVELRCDPISGHTALYWYRQSLGQGPEFLIYFQGTGAADDSGLPNDRFFAVRPEGSVSTLKIQRTERGDSAVYLCASSLLAGAVQETQYFGPGTRLLVL.